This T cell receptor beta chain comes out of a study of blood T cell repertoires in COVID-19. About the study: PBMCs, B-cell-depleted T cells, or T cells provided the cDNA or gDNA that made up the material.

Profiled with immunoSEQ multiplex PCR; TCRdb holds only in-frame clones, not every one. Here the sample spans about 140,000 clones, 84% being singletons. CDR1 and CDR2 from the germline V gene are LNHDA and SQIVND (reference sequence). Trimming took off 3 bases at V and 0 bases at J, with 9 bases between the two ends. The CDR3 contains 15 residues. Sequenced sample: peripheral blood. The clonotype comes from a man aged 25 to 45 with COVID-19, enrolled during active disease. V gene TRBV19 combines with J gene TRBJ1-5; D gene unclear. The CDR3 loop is CASSMAGYSNQPQHF. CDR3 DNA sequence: TGTGCCAGTAGTATGGCCGGGTATAGCAATCAGCCCCAGCATTTT.